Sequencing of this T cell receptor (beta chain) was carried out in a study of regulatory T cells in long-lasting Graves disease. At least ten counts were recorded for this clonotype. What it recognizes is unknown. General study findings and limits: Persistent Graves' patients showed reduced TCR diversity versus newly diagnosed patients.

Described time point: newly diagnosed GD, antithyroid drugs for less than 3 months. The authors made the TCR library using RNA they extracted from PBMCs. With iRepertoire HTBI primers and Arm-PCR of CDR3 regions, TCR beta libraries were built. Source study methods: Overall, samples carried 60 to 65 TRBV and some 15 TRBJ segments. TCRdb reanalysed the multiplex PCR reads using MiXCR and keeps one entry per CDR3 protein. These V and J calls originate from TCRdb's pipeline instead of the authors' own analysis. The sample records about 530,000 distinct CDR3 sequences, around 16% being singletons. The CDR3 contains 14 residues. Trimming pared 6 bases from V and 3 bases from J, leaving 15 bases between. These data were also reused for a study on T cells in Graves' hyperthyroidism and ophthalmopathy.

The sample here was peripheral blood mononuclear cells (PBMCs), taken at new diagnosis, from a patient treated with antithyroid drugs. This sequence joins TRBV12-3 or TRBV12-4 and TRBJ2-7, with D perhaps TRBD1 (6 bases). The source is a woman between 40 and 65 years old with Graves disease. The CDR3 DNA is TGTGCCAGCAGCTCTCAAGTCAGGGGCTACGAGCAGTACTTC. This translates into CASSSQVRGYEQYF.